These T cell receptor beta chains were read from a single sample in a study of CD8 T cells in Susac syndrome. TCRdb reprocessed the immunoSEQ multiplex PCR reads via MiXCR and lists one record per CDR3 protein. The data show about 300,000 distinct CDR3 sequences, about 85% seen once. Sample: CD8+ T cells from PBMCs. The receptors originated from a human donor with multiple sclerosis. Each CDR3 is given with its conserved first and last residue. The D gene is left open where the match is weak. Clone size appears in some rows only: once, few, many, or a class for an expanded clone.

clone_size	d_call	j_call	v_call	cdr3_aa	cdr3_nt
-	-	TRBJ1-1	TRBV19	CASSIAEWTEAFF	TGTGCCAGTAGTATCGCCGAATGGACTGAAGCTTTCTTT
-	-	TRBJ2-7	TRBV6-1	CASLGLYGQYF	TGTGCCAGCCTCGGACTCTACGGGCAGTACTTC
-	-	TRBJ1-2	TRBV27	CASSPSPPYYGYTF	TGTGCCAGCAGTCCCAGTCCCCCTTACTATGGCTACACCTTC
-	-	TRBJ2-7	TRBV10-2	CASRGVGSSYF	TGCGCCAGCAGAGGTGTGGGATCTTCGTACTTC
-	-	TRBJ2-7	TRBV30	CAWSVGGGYEQYF	TGTGCCTGGAGTGTAGGGGGGGGCTACGAGCAGTACTTC
few	-	TRBJ1-1	TRBV6-2/TRBV6-3	CASSYSSGGVVGTEAFF	TGTGCCAGCAGTTACTCATCCGGAGGGGTAGTGGGCACTGAAGCTTTCTTT
-	-	TRBJ2-7	TRBV27	CASKSGEEQYF	TGTGCCAGCAAGTCGGGGGAAGAGCAGTACTTC
-	TRBD1	TRBJ2-1	TRBV30	CAWSVGTDEQFF	TGTGCCTGGAGTGTAGGGACAGATGAGCAGTTCTTC
-	-	TRBJ1-1	TRBV5-1	CASSLDSDRPNTEAFF	TGCGCCAGCAGCTTAGACTCGGACAGACCGAACACTGAAGCTTTCTTT
-	-	TRBJ2-3	TRBV2	CASSFRDEGPDTQYF	TGTGCCAGCAGTTTCAGGGATGAAGGGCCAGATACGCAGTATTTT
few	-	TRBJ1-2	TRBV5-4	CASSLEGGGELFDGYTF	TGTGCCAGCAGCTTGGAGGGGGGCGGGGAGCTCTTTGATGGCTACACCTTC
-	TRBD1	TRBJ2-7	TRBV9	CASSPGGSASYEQYF	TGTGCCAGCAGCCCAGGGGGTAGCGCCTCCTACGAGCAGTACTTC
-	-	TRBJ2-1	TRBV12-3/TRBV12-4	CASSSALPPYNEQFF	TGTGCCAGCAGCTCCGCGCTGCCCCCCTACAATGAGCAGTTCTTC
few	-	TRBJ2-1	TRBV4-2	CASSPLIGGLGNEQFF	TGTGCCAGCAGCCCCCTCATCGGGGGTCTTGGGAATGAGCAGTTCTTC
-	-	TRBJ1-5	TRBV28	CASSHNQPQHF	TGTGCCAGCAGTCATAATCAGCCCCAGCATTTT
-	-	TRBJ2-2	TRBV11-1	CASSFIGGVNTGELFF	TGTGCCAGCAGCTTTATAGGCGGAGTGAACACCGGGGAGCTGTTTTTT
-	-	TRBJ1-5	TRBV7-9	CASSLDRYGQPQHF	TGTGCCAGCAGCTTAGATAGGTATGGTCAGCCCCAGCATTTT
-	-	TRBJ2-1	TRBV9	CASSDTNNEQFF	TGTGCCAGCAGCGATACGAACAATGAGCAGTTCTTC
-	-	TRBJ1-1	TRBV27	CASSLSSGVGTEAFF	TGTGCCAGCAGTTTAAGCTCGGGGGTGGGAACTGAAGCTTTCTTT
-	-	TRBJ1-1	TRBV5-8	CASSSSWTVMNTEAFF	TGTGCCAGCAGCTCAAGCTGGACAGTAATGAACACTGAAGCTTTCTTT
-	-	TRBJ1-2	TRBV3-1	CASSQVSTGYTF	TGTGCCAGCAGCCAAGTTTCCACTGGCTACACCTTC
-	-	TRBJ2-3	TRBV27	CASSFTQINRDTQYF	TGTGCCAGCAGTTTCACCCAAATCAACAGGGATACGCAGTATTTT
-	TRBD1	TRBJ2-3	TRBV28	CASFSARGKDTQYF	TGTGCCAGCTTTTCGGCCAGGGGGAAGGATACGCAGTATTTT
-	-	TRBJ1-5	TRBV29-1	CSVEEAGNQPQHF	TGCAGCGTTGAAGAAGCGGGCAATCAGCCCCAGCATTTT
-	-	TRBJ2-2	TRBV10-2	CASGGGPSTPDTGELFF	TGCGCCAGCGGAGGGGGTCCTAGTACCCCGGACACCGGGGAGCTGTTTTTT
-	-	TRBJ2-1	TRBV5-6	CASSLDSSRFF	TGTGCCAGCAGCTTAGACAGCTCCCGGTTCTTC
once	-	TRBJ2-7	TRBV20-1	CSARPYLLYYEQYF	TGCAGTGCTAGGCCCTACCTCCTTTACTACGAGCAGTACTTC
-	TRBD2	TRBJ2-1	TRBV3-1	CASSPSGRSANEQFF	TGTGCCAGCAGCCCAAGCGGGAGATCGGCCAATGAGCAGTTCTTC
-	-	TRBJ1-2	TRBV7-9	CASSPNDRNYGYTF	TGTGCCAGCAGCCCCAATGACAGGAACTATGGCTACACCTTC
-	-	TRBJ1-2	TRBV9	CASSSRTRHGYTF	TGTGCCAGCAGCTCGAGGACCAGGCACGGCTACACCTTC
-	-	TRBJ2-1	TRBV20-1	CSARDPPNEQFF	TGCAGTGCTAGAGATCCCCCTAATGAGCAGTTCTTC
-	TRBD2	TRBJ2-1	TRBV20-1	CSARDPRGENEQFF	TGCAGTGCTAGAGACCCGCGGGGGGAAAATGAGCAGTTCTTC
-	TRBD2	TRBJ2-7	TRBV5-1	CASSLNTAGGGYEQYF	TGCGCCAGCAGCTTGAATACAGCGGGAGGCGGGTACGAGCAGTACTTC
once	TRBD2	TRBJ2-1	TRBV10-3	CAISEEASGRAREQFF	TGTGCCATCTCCGAGGAGGCTAGCGGGAGGGCACGCGAGCAGTTCTTC
-	-	TRBJ1-2	TRBV20-1	CSAYGGGYTF	TGCAGTGCATACGGGGGTGGCTACACCTTC
-	-	TRBJ1-3	TRBV7-6	CASSLAGEEVSGNTIYF	TGTGCCAGCAGCTTAGCGGGCGAAGAGGTCTCTGGAAACACCATATATTTT
-	-	TRBJ2-5	TRBV20-1	CSARDPGQGIVAGQETQYF	TGCAGTGCTAGAGATCCCGGACAGGGAATAGTAGCGGGACAAGAGACCCAGTACTTC
-	-	TRBJ1-4	TRBV5-4	CASSPWTGEKNEKLFF	TGTGCCAGCAGCCCGTGGACGGGAGAGAAGAATGAAAAACTGTTTTTT
-	TRBD1	TRBJ2-1	TRBV5-5	CASSLGQGTISYNEQFF	TGTGCCAGCAGCCTCGGACAGGGCACCATCTCCTACAATGAGCAGTTCTTC
-	TRBD2	TRBJ2-7	TRBV7-9	CASSHQGGRSYEQYF	TGTGCCAGCAGCCACCAGGGAGGGCGATCCTACGAGCAGTACTTC
once	TRBD2	TRBJ2-1	TRBV25-1	CASSSMTSGPYPRGEQFF	TGTGCCAGCAGTTCAATGACTAGCGGGCCCTACCCCAGAGGTGAGCAGTTCTTC
once	-	TRBJ2-7	TRBV5-1	CASSLEPGVGEQYF	TGCGCCAGCAGCTTGGAACCGGGGGTTGGCGAGCAGTACTTC
-	TRBD1	TRBJ2-1	TRBV6-5	CASSWTGFTGDNEQFF	TGTGCCAGCAGTTGGACAGGGTTCACGGGGGACAATGAGCAGTTCTTC
-	-	TRBJ2-7	TRBV27	CASKGESYEQYF	TGTGCCAGCAAAGGGGAGTCCTACGAGCAGTACTTC
-	-	TRBJ2-5	TRBV5-1	CASSQHPWEEPQETQYF	TGCGCCAGCAGCCAACATCCGTGGGAAGAGCCCCAAGAGACCCAGTACTTC
few	-	TRBJ2-1	TRBV9	CASSLGAGNEQFF	TGTGCCAGCAGCCTTGGAGCAGGCAATGAGCAGTTCTTC
once	-	TRBJ1-1	TRBV20-1	CSARPGRPEAFF	TGCAGTGCTAGACCGGGACGGCCTGAAGCTTTCTTT
-	-	TRBJ2-2	TRBV5-4	CASSGATVNTGELFF	TGTGCCAGTAGTGGAGCGACTGTGAACACCGGGGAGCTGTTTTTT
-	-	TRBJ2-1	TRBV7-6	CASSWALGRYEQFF	TGTGCCAGCAGCTGGGCCCTGGGCCGCTATGAGCAGTTCTTC
-	-	TRBJ2-6	TRBV29-1	CSVVEIFSGANVLTF	TGCAGCGTTGTTGAGATATTTTCTGGGGCCAACGTCCTGACTTTC